This is a list of T cell receptor beta chains from one sample in a study of T cell repertoires in cytomegalovirus infection. One entry per CDR3 protein, called by TCRdb with MiXCR from the reads. Of just under 500,000 distinct CDR3 sequences in the sample, about 33% were seen once. The antigens these receptors bind are not known. The input for sequencing was cultured PBMCs, taken from culture after CMV antigen stimulation. The receptors shown here come from a human donor in good health (CMV status not recorded). Some clones in this sample may be carry-over from other donors' samples. CDR3s include the opening cysteine and the closing phenylalanine or tryptophan. The D gene is left open where the match is weak. The size field is filled for only some rows; it gives once, few, many or a size class.

size	D	J	V	length	DNA	CDR3
NA	TRBD1	TRBJ1-1	TRBV12-3/TRBV12-4	15	TGTGCCAGCAGTTTCCCCGACAGGGTGAACACTGAAGCTTTCTTT	CASSFPDRVNTEAFF
NA	TRBD2	TRBJ2-3	TRBV20-1	14	TGCAGCGGGGGAGGGCAGGGTAGGCAAGATACGCAGTATTTT	CSGGGQGRQDTQYF
NA	TRBD2	TRBJ2-3	TRBV7-2	15	TGTGCCAGCAGCCCTCAAGCGGGAGCGACAGATACGCAGTATTTT	CASSPQAGATDTQYF
few	TRBD2	TRBJ2-2	TRBV28	16	TGTGCCAGCAGCCGCACTAGCGGGAGGGGGACCGGGGAGCTGTTTTTT	CASSRTSGRGTGELFF
few	NA	TRBJ2-7	TRBV4-3	14	TGCGCCAGCAGCCAAGAAGATTCGGGGTACGAGCAGTACTTC	CASSQEDSGYEQYF
NA	TRBD1	TRBJ2-1	TRBV19	16	TGTGCCAGTAGTATCTTTTCGGGACAGAGATACAATGAGCAGTTCTTC	CASSIFSGQRYNEQFF
NA	NA	TRBJ2-1	TRBV7-2	14	TGTGCCAGCAGCTTAGGCTCCGGTTACAATGAGCAGTTCTTC	CASSLGSGYNEQFF
NA	NA	TRBJ2-5	TRBV5-4	15	TGTGCCAGCAGCTTGGCCAGGCAGGGCAGAGAGACCCAGTACTTC	CASSLARQGRETQYF
few	NA	TRBJ1-6	TRBV28	14	TGTGCCAGCAGAAGGGGCGGGGCTGCGACACCCCTCCACTTT	CASRRGGAATPLHF
NA	NA	TRBJ2-1	TRBV19	17	TGTGCCAGTAGTATTTTCTCTGGCAGGGTGGCCTACAATGAGCAGTTCTTC	CASSIFSGRVAYNEQFF
NA	NA	TRBJ2-1	TRBV6-1	13	TGTGCCAGCAGTGACCCACTAGTATATGAGCAGTTCTTC	CASSDPLVYEQFF
many	NA	TRBJ2-5	TRBV7-8	15	TGTGCCAGCAGCTTGTCGATCAGCGGACAAGAGACCCAGTACTTC	CASSLSISGQETQYF
NA	TRBD2	TRBJ2-3	TRBV20-1	17	TGCAGTGCTAGTAGGAGCGGGAGAGGGGGACGCACAGATACGCAGTATTTT	CSASRSGRGGRTDTQYF
few	TRBD1	TRBJ1-2	TRBV7-9	15	TGTGCCAGCAGCTTACGGCCAGGGGGTGACTATGGCTACACCTTC	CASSLRPGGDYGYTF
few	TRBD2	TRBJ2-7	TRBV6-6	18	TGTGCCAGCAGTTACTCCGGGCAAGGTCTAGCGGGAGTCGGCGAGCAGTACTTC	CASSYSGQGLAGVGEQYF
few	NA	TRBJ2-1	TRBV6-6	15	TGTGCCAGCAGGCCCCCAGGGGGGGAGGGCAATGAGCAGTTCTTC	CASRPPGGEGNEQFF
NA	TRBD1	TRBJ1-5	TRBV5-6	18	TGTGCCAGCAGCTACCTCGGGACAGGGGTTCGAGGCAATCAGCCCCAGCATTTT	CASSYLGTGVRGNQPQHF
NA	NA	TRBJ1-1	TRBV11-2	13	TGTGCCAGCTGGGAGGGAATGAACACTGAAGCTTTCTTT	CASWEGMNTEAFF
few	NA	TRBJ2-1	TRBV7-2	14	TGTGCCAGCAGCTTAGTGTCGGGGAGTGGAGAGCAGTTCTTC	CASSLVSGSGEQFF
few	TRBD2	TRBJ2-3	TRBV19	17	TGTGCCAGTAGTATTCTTAGCGGGAGGGCCGTGACAGATACGCAGTATTTT	CASSILSGRAVTDTQYF
many	NA	TRBJ2-2	TRBV7-2	18	TGTGCCAGCAGCTTAGGGGGTGGACTCTTGAAAGACACCGGGGAGCTGTTTTTT	CASSLGGGLLKDTGELFF
few	NA	TRBJ2-1	TRBV19	14	TGTGCCAGTAGTATAATGCGAGGGCAGGATGAGCAGTTCTTC	CASSIMRGQDEQFF
few	NA	TRBJ1-1	TRBV20-1	13	TGCAGTGCCATCTTACGGTTGAACACTGAAGCTTTCTTT	CSAILRLNTEAFF
few	TRBD1	TRBJ1-5	TRBV4-1	15	TGCGCCAGCAGCCAACCGACAGGGAGTAGCCAGCCCCAGCATTTT	CASSQPTGSSQPQHF
NA	NA	TRBJ1-1	TRBV6-2/TRBV6-3	17	TGTGCCAGCAGAGTTACTCTCCCCATGATCATGAACACTGAAGCTTTCTTT	CASRVTLPMIMNTEAFF
NA	TRBD1	TRBJ1-2	TRBV7-2	14	TGTGCCAGCAGCTCCGGACAGGGTCGGGAGGGCTACACCTTC	CASSSGQGREGYTF
few	NA	TRBJ2-1	TRBV20-1	14	TGCAGTGCCAGGGACTCCGACTCCTACAATGAGCAGTTCTTC	CSARDSDSYNEQFF
few	TRBD2	TRBJ2-3	TRBV6-2/TRBV6-3	15	TGTGCCAGCAGACCACTTAGCGGGAGCACAGATACGCAGTATTTT	CASRPLSGSTDTQYF
NA	NA	TRBJ1-1	TRBV7-9	9	TGTGCCAGCGGAAGAAAGAGATTCTTT	CASGRKRFF
few	TRBD2	TRBJ2-3	TRBV7-3	17	TGTGCCAGCAGCTTAGCCCCTCACGGGAGGGGGAATGATACGCAGTATTTT	CASSLAPHGRGNDTQYF
NA	TRBD2	TRBJ2-2	TRBV19	16	TGTGCCAGTCTCCTTCTAGCGGGAGGGTTTGCCGGGGAGCTGTTTTTT	CASLLLAGGFAGELFF
many	TRBD2	TRBJ2-2	TRBV7-6	16	TGTGCCAGCAGCTTAAATCCGGGGGGGAACACCGGGGAGCTGTTTTTT	CASSLNPGGNTGELFF
NA	NA	TRBJ2-3	TRBV6-8	15	TGTGCCAGCTGCCGGACCGGGGCCCTCACAGATACGCAGTATTTT	CASCRTGALTDTQYF
few	NA	TRBJ2-7	TRBV7-9	12	TGTGCCAGCAGCTTAGAGAACTACGAGCAGTACTTC	CASSLENYEQYF
NA	TRBD1	TRBJ1-3	TRBV7-4	15	TGTGCCAGCAGCTCCCGGACAGGGCCTGGAAACACCATATATTTT	CASSSRTGPGNTIYF
NA	NA	TRBJ2-7	TRBV7-9	12	TGTGCCAGCGGCCGGGAAAGATACGAGCAGTACTTC	CASGRERYEQYF
many	NA	TRBJ1-2	TRBV6-1	15	TGTGCAAGTAGAAATCTCGGGGCAGGGGCCTTCGGCTACACCTTC	CASRNLGAGAFGYTF
many	TRBD2	TRBJ2-7	TRBV7-2	17	TGTGCCAGCAGCTCCCGGCCTAGCGGGAGTTCTGGTCACGAGCAGTACTTC	CASSSRPSGSSGHEQYF
few	NA	TRBJ1-1	TRBV4-1	15	TGCGCCAGCAGCCAAGACCCCCATGGGGACACTGAAGCTTTCTTT	CASSQDPHGDTEAFF
NA	TRBD2	TRBJ2-3	TRBV6-2/TRBV6-3	15	TGTGCCAGCAGTAAGGGACTAGCGTTCACAGATACGCAGTATTTT	CASSKGLAFTDTQYF
many	NA	TRBJ1-3	TRBV7-2	13	TGTGCCAGCAGCGAGGGGCCTGGAAACACCATATATTTT	CASSEGPGNTIYF
NA	NA	TRBJ1-1	TRBV20-1	12	TGCAGTGCTCCTTCAGTGAACACTGAAGCTTTCTTT	CSAPSVNTEAFF
NA	TRBD1	TRBJ2-3	TRBV12-3/TRBV12-4	16	TGTGCCAGCAGTCAAGAGGGGGCCCCCATGACAGATACGCAGTATTTT	CASSQEGAPMTDTQYF
few	TRBD1	TRBJ2-5	TRBV6-5	12	TGTGCCAGCAGACGACAGGGGGAGACCCAGTACTTC	CASRRQGETQYF
few	NA	TRBJ1-2	TRBV12-3/TRBV12-4	14	TGTGCCAGCACTAACCCCGGGGGGGCCTATGGCTACACCTTC	CASTNPGGAYGYTF
few	TRBD2	TRBJ2-1	TRBV28	14	TGTGCCAGCGAGGGACTACCTACCTACAATGAGCAGTTCTTC	CASEGLPTYNEQFF
NA	NA	TRBJ2-1	TRBV24-1	16	TGTGCCACCAGTGATCTGGGGGGCGGGAGATTCAATGAGCAGTTCTTC	CATSDLGGGRFNEQFF
many	NA	TRBJ2-5	TRBV7-2	13	TGTGCCAGCAGCTTAGCGTGGCAAGAGACCCAGTACTTC	CASSLAWQETQYF
NA	TRBD2	TRBJ2-3	TRBV9	17	TGTGCCAGCAGCGTAGCGGGTAGCGGGCACAGCACAGATAAGCAGTATTTT	CASSVAGSGHSTDKQYF
NA	NA	TRBJ1-5	TRBV6-6	14	TGTGCCAGCACCGATACAGGGCGTTGGCAGCCCCAGCATTTT	CASTDTGRWQPQHF
NA	TRBD2	TRBJ2-1	TRBV6-2/TRBV6-3	13	TGTGCCAGCACAAATGCACTAGCGGGAGAGCAGTTCTTC	CASTNALAGEQFF
few	NA	TRBJ1-5	TRBV18	13	TGTGCCAGCTCACGGGGAGAAAATCAGCCCCAGCATTTT	CASSRGENQPQHF
NA	NA	TRBJ1-1	TRBV28	11	TGTGCCAGTACGAGTAACACTGAAGCTTTCTTT	CASTSNTEAFF
few	TRBD1	TRBJ1-5	TRBV4-2	15	TGTGCCAGCAGCCTCACAGGGGGTATCAATCAGCCCCAGCATTTT	CASSLTGGINQPQHF
NA	NA	TRBJ1-1	TRBV5-4	15	TGTGCCAGCAGCTTGGGGGGGCAGGTCGACACTGAAGCTTTCTTT	CASSLGGQVDTEAFF